This TCR beta chain originates from a study of beta chain features in type 1 diabetes. Across the study: Researchers looked at about 110 million sorted cells across all samples. Study results and limitations: Patients with type 1 diabetes showed fewer VDJ junction insertions and more deletions.

This CDR3 is 14 amino acids long. CDR1 is MNHNY and CDR2 is SVGAGI in the germline V gene (reference sequence). V was cut by 8 bases and J by 5 bases, with 18 bases left in between. The authors took one heparinised blood draw, averaging approximately 110 mL, from each donor. Isolated RNA was reverse transcribed in full, so expressed TCRB transcripts were sequenced. TCRdb's table, derived via immunoSEQ multiplex PCR, lists solely in-frame clones and lacks some. The sample lists about 350,000 clones; around a fifth were seen once. The sample holds a few counts of this clone. The antigen is undetermined. The V gene is TRBV6-6, the J gene TRBJ2-5, with D maybe TRBD1 (8 bases). Material for sequencing was naive CD4+ T cells from blood. The clonotype originates from a woman aged 18-29 years in good health. CDR3 sequence reads: CASGRQGRVETQYF. As DNA, the CDR3 is TGTGCCAGCGGCCGACAGGGGAGGGTGGAGACCCAGTACTTC.